The clone carrying this T cell receptor beta chain appeared a single time. Adult donors, all healthy and HIV-negative, had no recent acute infections or vaccinations. Unsorted samples used tens of millions of PBMCs for genomic DNA. The data were taken from a study of shared clonotypes between healthy human individuals. Trimming took 6 bases from V and 7 from J, leaving 16 bases between them. This CDR3 is 14 amino acids long. Germline loops: CDR1 MDHEN, CDR2 SYDVKM. Execution of the assay was at deep level. For every subset, genomic DNA was evenly distributed across several immunoSEQ plates. Produced via immunoSEQ multiplex PCR; TCRdb's table is partial and in-frame only. This repertoire shows 400,000 to 600,000 clones, about 85% found once; its top ten account for about 12%.

This TCR derives from a woman aged 40 to 55 in good health. Some clones in this sample may be carry-over from other donors' samples. The source material was PBMCs. This chain joins TRBV28 and TRBJ1-5, with TRBD1 as a possible D gene (5 bases). CDR3 amino acids: CASRSSGEGQPQHF. The CDR3 region has the DNA TGTGCCAGCAGATCATCGGGCGAGGGGCAGCCCCAGCATTTT.